These 30 T cell receptor beta chains share one sample of origin, sequenced in a study of T-cell reconstitution after alpha-beta-depleted transplantation in children. Molecular barcoding with unique molecular identifiers was used for the TCRbeta library. A single record per CDR3 protein comes from TCRdb applying MiXCR to the PCR reads. The sample comprises roughly 500,000 distinct CDR3 sequences, 30% to 35% of which are singletons, and approximately 2.3% rests with the top ten. Source: PBMCs from the stem cell graft donor, taken from the stem cell graft. Receptors originate from a human donor who donated a stem cell graft to a child with aplastic anemia.

The V and J genes are TRBV12-3 or TRBV12-4 and TRBJ2-2; D is unclear. The V gene lost 5 bases and the J gene lost 4 bases, with 11 bases spanning the gap. This CDR3 is built from 14 residues. In DNA, the CDR3 is TGTGCCAGCAGTGCAGGCAGCCCCACCGGGGAGCTGTTTTTT. The encoded protein is CASSAGSPTGELFF.

CDR3 coding DNA: TGTGCCAGCAGCGTAGGACAGGGGGATGGCTACACCTTC. Translating gives CASSVGQGDGYTF. This sequence joins TRBV9 and TRBJ1-2; 9 nucleotides align to TRBD1. Germline CDR1 SGDLS, CDR2 YYNGEE. V lost 0 bases to trimming and J lost 6 bases; unmatched junction nucleotides: 0. The CDR3 runs to 13 residues.

V and J are TRBV6-4 and TRBJ1-1, with D uncertain. Germline CDR1 and CDR2: MRHNA and SNTAGT. The CDR3 runs to 14 residues. Trimming took 6 bases from V and 1 from J, leaving 12 bases between them. DNA of the CDR3: TGTGCCAGCAGCGAAACCGAGGGGAACACTGAAGCTTTCTTT. Translating gives CASSETEGNTEAFF.

The chain uses TRBV2 and TRBJ1-2; D ambiguous. Germline V gene lookup returns CDR1 SNHLY and CDR2 FYNNEI. The length of the CDR3 is 15 residues. Trimming took 0 bases from V and 6 from J, leaving 14 bases between them. The chain's CDR3 is CASSEAQSGIHGYTF. The CDR3 DNA reads as TGTGCCAGCAGTGAAGCGCAATCGGGAATTCATGGCTACACCTTC.

This clonotype came up a few times. The rearrangement links TRBV20-1 to TRBJ2-1; D not resolved. Per germline, CDR1 DFQATT and CDR2 SNEGSKA (reference sequence). The V gene lost 1 base and the J gene lost 0 bases, with 13 bases spanning the gap. The CDR3 has 16 residues. In DNA, the CDR3 is TGCAGTGCTAGAGTCTCAGGCGCTAGCTCCTACAATGAGCAGTTCTTC. Its translation: CSARVSGASSYNEQFF.

This chain connects TRBV5-1 to TRBJ2-5, with 8 positions matching TRBD2. V gave up 7 bases and J gave up 3 bases; unmatched junction bases: 8. This CDR3 region has 14 residues. Germline V CDR1 and CDR2: SGHRS, YFSETQ. CDR3 nucleotides: TGCGCCAGCGCTCGACTAGCGTCTGAAGAGACCCAGTACTTC. This encodes CASARLASEETQYF.

The chain joins TRBV6-5 to TRBJ2-3; the D is unclear. CDR1 is MNHEY and CDR2 is SVGAGI in the germline V gene. The CDR3 runs to 15 residues. Trimming pared 0 bases from V and 3 bases from J, leaving 10 bases between. The CDR3 sequence: CASSYSWSSTDTQYF. Written as DNA, the CDR3 is TGTGCCAGCAGTTACTCTTGGTCATCTACAGATACGCAGTATTTT.

This clonotype was seen a few times. J is TRBJ1-1 and V is TRBV29-1; 7 nucleotides line up with TRBD1. The junction had 14 bases not matched to a gene; V was cut back by 6 bases and J by 4 bases. There are 15 residues in the CDR3. Germline V gene data show CDR1 as SQVTM and CDR2 as ANQGSEA. As DNA, the CDR3 is TGCAGCGTCCTAAAACCGGGTCCAGGGGGCACTGAAGCTTTCTTT. Translation gives CSVLKPGPGGTEAFF.

This clonotype was recorded a few times. This chain joins TRBV29-1 and TRBJ2-1, with a possible D match to TRBD1 (5 bases). The germline V gene encodes CDR1 SQVTM and CDR2 ANQGSEA. This CDR3 comprises 13 residues. V was cut by 7 bases and J by 7 bases, with 17 bases left in between. CDR3 in amino acids: CSGGPPPLNEQFF. The CDR3, as DNA: TGCAGCGGGGGCCCCCCGCCTTTAAATGAGCAGTTCTTC.

This clonotype appeared a few times. The rearrangement uses TRBV14 and TRBJ1-1; D gene ambiguous. Trimming removed 3 bases from V and 0 bases from J, with 8 bases in between. The CDR3 totals 14 residues. Germline V lookup: CDR1 SGHDN, CDR2 FVKESK. The CDR3 coding sequence is TGTGCCAGCAGCCACCGGGAAATGAACACTGAAGCTTTCTTT. Its translation is CASSHREMNTEAFF.

The chain combines TRBV7-8 with TRBJ2-2; TRBD1 matches at 8 bases. Unmatched junction bases numbered 6, after V lost 6 bases and J lost 6 bases. CDR3 length: 14 residues. Per germline, CDR1 SGHVS and CDR2 FQNEAQ. The CDR3 DNA reads as TGTGCCAGCAGGCGGACAGGGAGTCCCGGGGAGCTGTTTTTT. It yields the protein CASRRTGSPGELFF. Full variable domain (missing parts from reference TRBV7-8 and TRBJ2-2): GAGVSQSPRYKVAKRGQDVALRCDPISGHVSLFWYQQALGQGPEFLTYFQNEAQLDKSGLPSDRFFAERPEGSVSTLKIQRTQQEDSAVYLCASRRTGSPGELFFGEGSRLTVL.

The chain links TRBV20-1 to TRBJ1-2; D gene uncertain. CDR1 is DFQATT, CDR2 SNEGSKA, per germline (reference sequence). The CDR3 sequence is 14 residues long. Trimming took 0 bases from V and 0 from J, leaving 8 bases between them. CDR3 sequence: CSARDQQTNYGYTF. As DNA, the CDR3 is TGCAGTGCTAGAGATCAGCAGACTAACTATGGCTACACCTTC.

This clonotype showed up just a few times. For the CDR3, the DNA is TGCGCCAGCAGCTTGGAGGCAACAGGGGCTAAAGGCTACACCTTC. As protein: CASSLEATGAKGYTF. This chain joins TRBV5-1 and TRBJ1-2, with 7 bases that match TRBD1. This CDR3 has 15 amino acids. J gave up 8 bases and V 0 bases, and 10 bases lay outside the gene matches. Germline CDR1 reads SGHRS; CDR2 reads YFSETQ.

This clonotype was counted a few times. V gene TRBV12-3 or TRBV12-4 combines with J gene TRBJ1-2; possible D gene TRBD1, 6 bases. V lost 6 bases to trimming and J lost 7 bases, with 12 bases between them. There are 12 residues in the CDR3. The CDR3 DNA reads TGTGCCAGCAGGACGACAGGCTCTGGCTACACCTTC. Protein: CASRTTGSGYTF.

The CDR3 DNA follows: TGCGCCAGCAGCCAAGAAGAGGCGGACCTCTCTGGGGCCAACGTCCTGACTTTC. It specifies CASSQEEADLSGANVLTF. V usage is TRBV4-3 and J usage is TRBJ2-6; D ambiguous. The CDR3 contains 18 residues. Trimming removed 0 bases at V and 0 bases at J, with 12 bases between. In germline, CDR1 is LGHNA, CDR2 YSLEER.

The rearrangement links TRBV7-2 to TRBJ1-5; a possible D gene is TRBD1 (6 bases). Germline-derived CDR1 and CDR2 are SGHTA and FQGNSA. The germline V and J ends were trimmed by 5 bases and 6 bases, with 17 bases remaining between them. The CDR3 spans 15 residues. This chain's CDR3 is CASSPTPGAGQPQHF. The CDR3, as DNA: TGTGCCAGCAGCCCGACACCAGGGGCGGGTCAGCCCCAGCATTTT. Together with reference TRBV7-2 and TRBJ1-5, the CDR3 gives the full variable domain: GAGVSQSPSNKVTEKGKDVELRCDPISGHTALYWYRQSLGQGLEFLIYFQGNSAPDKSGLPSDRFSAERTGGSVSTLTIQRTQQEDSAVYLCASSPTPGAGQPQHFGDGTRLSIL.

The chain employs TRBV29-1 and TRBJ2-7; maybe TRBD2 (8 bases). The CDR3 contains 14 residues. The germline V gene encodes CDR1 SQVTM and CDR2 ANQGSEA. V shed 2 bases and J shed 6 bases, with 17 bases lying between them. This chain's CDR3 is CSVEWDSGSTEQYF. DNA for the CDR3: TGCAGCGTTGAATGGGACAGCGGGAGCACCGAGCAGTACTTC.

The CDR3 sequence: CAWSDIQGLGNQPQHF. In DNA, the CDR3 is TGTGCCTGGAGCGACATACAGGGGCTCGGCAATCAGCCCCAGCATTTT. The V and J genes are TRBV30 and TRBJ1-5; 7 bases match TRBD1. J was trimmed by 2 bases and V by 3 bases; bases with no gene match: 10. CDR1 and CDR2 (germline): GTSNPN, SVGIG (reference sequence). This CDR3 region has 16 residues.

This clonotype was picked up a small number of times. The chain recombines TRBV29-1 with TRBJ1-4, with D perhaps TRBD1 (5 bases). Trimming stripped 2 bases from V and 10 bases from J, with 8 bases between. Germline values: CDR1 SQVTM, CDR2 ANQGSEA. The CDR3 covers 11 residues. This CDR3 reads CSVERGGKLFF. CDR3 sequence (DNA): TGCAGCGTTGAAAGGGGAGGAAAACTGTTTTTT.

The J gene is TRBJ1-5, the V gene TRBV29-1; D not resolved. This CDR3 comprises 12 residues. The V end was cut by 4 bases, the J end by 2 bases, with 6 bases between. Per the germline V gene, CDR1 is SQVTM and CDR2 is ANQGSEA. CDR3 protein: CSVGEGNQPQHF. The CDR3 DNA is TGCAGCGTTGGAGAGGGCAATCAGCCCCAGCATTTT.

This clonotype showed up just a few times. The genes are TRBV6-5 and TRBJ1-3; a possible D gene is TRBD1 (5 bases). Trimming removed 7 bases from V and 1 base from J, with 14 bases in between. This CDR3 has 15 residues. Looked up from germline, CDR1 is MNHEY and CDR2 is SVGAGI. CDR3 sequence (DNA): TGTGCCAGCACCTACTCTAGGGGTTCTGGAAACACCATATATTTT. It translates to CASTYSRGSGNTIYF.

This chain links TRBV27 with TRBJ2-1; D is unclear. Germline V gene data show CDR1 as MNHEY and CDR2 as SMNVEV (reference sequence). V lost 7 bases and J lost 3, with 4 bases in between. This CDR3 comprises 11 residues. CDR3 sequence (DNA): TGTGCCAGCACCTACTACAATGAGCAGTTCTTC. Protein: CASTYYNEQFF.

The genes are TRBV10-2 and TRBJ2-3; a weak D match, TRBD2 (7 bases). Germline V CDR1 and CDR2: WSHSY, SAAADI. The CDR3 length is 16 residues. The germline V and J ends were trimmed by 0 bases and 6 bases, with 16 bases remaining between them. The CDR3 coding sequence is TGCGCCAGCAGTGAGTCGGGGGGCAGGGGAGGGGATACGCAGTATTTT. It specifies CASSESGGRGGDTQYF.

This clonotype was counted between two and nine times. The chain employs TRBV7-2 and TRBJ1-1, with TRBD1 matching 11 bases. V lost 1 base to trimming and J lost 8 bases; unmatched junction nucleotides: 3. The CDR3 contains 14 residues. The germline CDR1 and CDR2 sequences are SGHTA and FQGNSA. The CDR3 sequence is CASSLDWDRGEAFF. In DNA, the CDR3 is TGTGCCAGCAGCTTAGATTGGGACAGGGGGGAAGCTTTCTTT.

This clonotype was seen ten or more times. V gene TRBV12-3 or TRBV12-4 combines with J gene TRBJ1-1; D might be TRBD1 (6 bases). The CDR3 spans 14 residues. Trimming took 6 bases from V and 1 from J, leaving 12 bases between them. The CDR3 region is CASSLRGGNTEAFF. The DNA for the CDR3 is TGTGCCAGCAGCTTAAGAGGGGGGAACACTGAAGCTTTCTTT.

In this sample, this clonotype turned up a few times. This chain links TRBV7-2 with TRBJ2-7, with D unresolved. The CDR3 contains 16 residues. The germline V gene encodes CDR1 SGHTA and CDR2 FQGNSA. V was trimmed by 1 base and J by 1 base, leaving 14 bases between them. The CDR3 DNA follows: TGTGCCAGCAGCTTAGGTTCGGCAGGACCTTCCTACGAGCAGTACTTC. As protein: CASSLGSAGPSYEQYF.

CDR3 nucleotide sequence: TGTGCCAGCAGTGAAAGGGGGAGCTCTGGAAACACCATATATTTT. Translation gives CASSERGSSGNTIYF. The V call is TRBV2, the J call TRBJ1-3; maybe TRBD1 (6 bases). CDR1 is SNHLY and CDR2 is FYNNEI in the germline V gene. The length of the CDR3 is 15 residues. The V end was cut by 2 bases, the J end by 0 bases, with 8 bases between.

This clonotype was seen a few times. The rearrangement links TRBV27 to TRBJ2-3, with D unclear. CDR3 size: 13 residues. V dropped 5 bases and J dropped 2 bases, with 8 bases sitting between them. Germline-derived CDR1 and CDR2 are MNHEY and SMNVEV (reference sequence). The CDR3 is CASSITNTDTQYF. The CDR3 coding sequence is TGTGCCAGCAGTATAACTAACACAGATACGCAGTATTTT.

The chain is built from TRBV10-3 and TRBJ1-5; a possible D gene is TRBD1 (6 bases). Trimming removed 4 bases at V and 2 bases at J, with 9 bases between. The CDR3 runs to 14 residues. From germline, CDR1 is ENHRY and CDR2 SYGVKD. As DNA, the CDR3 is TGTGCCATCAGTGCGGACAGCGGCAATCAGCCCCAGCATTTT. Translating gives CAISADSGNQPQHF.

This chain connects TRBV5-1 to TRBJ2-1, with D tentatively TRBD1 or TRBD2 (5 bases each). Germline values: CDR1 SGHRS, CDR2 YFSETQ. The CDR3 covers 15 residues. With 2 bases removed from V and 3 bases from J, the gap between germline ends came to 12 bases. For the CDR3, the DNA is TGCGCCAGCAGCTTAACTCGGGACGGCTACAATGAGCAGTTCTTC. Translation gives CASSLTRDGYNEQFF.